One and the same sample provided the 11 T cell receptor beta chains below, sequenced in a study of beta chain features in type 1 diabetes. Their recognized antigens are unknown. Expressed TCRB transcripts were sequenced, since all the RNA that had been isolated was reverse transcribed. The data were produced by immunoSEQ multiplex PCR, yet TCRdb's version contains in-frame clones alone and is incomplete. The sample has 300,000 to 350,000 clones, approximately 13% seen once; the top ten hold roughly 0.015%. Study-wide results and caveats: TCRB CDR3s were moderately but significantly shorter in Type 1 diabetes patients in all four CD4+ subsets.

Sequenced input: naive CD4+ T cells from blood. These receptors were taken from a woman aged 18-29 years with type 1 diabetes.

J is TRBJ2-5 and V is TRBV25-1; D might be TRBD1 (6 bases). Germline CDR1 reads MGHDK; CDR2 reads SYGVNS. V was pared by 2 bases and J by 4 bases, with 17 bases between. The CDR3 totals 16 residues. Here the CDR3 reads CASSEQGFDSLETQYF. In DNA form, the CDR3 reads TGTGCCAGCAGTGAACAGGGGTTCGACTCATTAGAGACCCAGTACTTC.

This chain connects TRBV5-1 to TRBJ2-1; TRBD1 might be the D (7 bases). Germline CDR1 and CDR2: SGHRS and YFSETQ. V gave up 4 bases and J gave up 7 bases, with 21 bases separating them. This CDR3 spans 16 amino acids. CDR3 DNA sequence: TGCGCCAGCAGCCCCCTGAGACAGGGTGGAGGGAATGAGCAGTTCTTC. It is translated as CASSPLRQGGGNEQFF.

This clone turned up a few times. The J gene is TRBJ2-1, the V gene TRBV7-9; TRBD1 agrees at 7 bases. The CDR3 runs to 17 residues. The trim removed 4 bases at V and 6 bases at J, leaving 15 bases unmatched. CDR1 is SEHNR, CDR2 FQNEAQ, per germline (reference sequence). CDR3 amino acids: CASSSNRGQGTSNEQFF. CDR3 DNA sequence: TGTGCCAGCAGCTCCAATAGGGGGCAAGGAACGAGCAATGAGCAGTTCTTC.

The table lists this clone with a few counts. DNA for the CDR3: TGTGCCAGCAGCCTAGGGGGGGCTCTCGACAATGAGCAGTTCTTC. This encodes CASSLGGALDNEQFF. The chain links TRBV28 to TRBJ2-1, with a tentative D call TRBD2 (7 bases). Per germline, CDR1 MDHEN and CDR2 SYDVKM. The germline V and J ends were trimmed by 6 bases and 5 bases, with 17 bases remaining between them. CDR3 size: 15 residues.

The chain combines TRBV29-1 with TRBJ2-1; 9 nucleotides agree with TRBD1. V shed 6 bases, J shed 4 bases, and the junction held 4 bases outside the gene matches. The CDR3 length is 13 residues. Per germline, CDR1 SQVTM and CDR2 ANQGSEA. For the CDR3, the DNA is TGCAGCGTCGGACAGGGGCTATACAATGAGCAGTTCTTC. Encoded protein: CSVGQGLYNEQFF.

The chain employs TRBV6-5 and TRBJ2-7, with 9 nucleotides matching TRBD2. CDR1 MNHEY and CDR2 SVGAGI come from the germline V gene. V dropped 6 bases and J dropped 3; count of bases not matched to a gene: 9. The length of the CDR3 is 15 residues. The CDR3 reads CASSPIAGAHYEQYV. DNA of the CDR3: TGTGCCAGCAGCCCCATAGCGGGAGCCCACTACGAGCAGTACGTC.

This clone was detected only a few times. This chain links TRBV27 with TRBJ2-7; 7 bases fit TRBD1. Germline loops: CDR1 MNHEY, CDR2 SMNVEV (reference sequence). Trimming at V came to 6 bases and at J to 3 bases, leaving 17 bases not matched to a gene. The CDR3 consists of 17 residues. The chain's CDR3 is CASSDYTTGTASYEQYF. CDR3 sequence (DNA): TGTGCCAGCAGCGACTATACGACCGGGACAGCTAGCTACGAGCAGTACTTC.

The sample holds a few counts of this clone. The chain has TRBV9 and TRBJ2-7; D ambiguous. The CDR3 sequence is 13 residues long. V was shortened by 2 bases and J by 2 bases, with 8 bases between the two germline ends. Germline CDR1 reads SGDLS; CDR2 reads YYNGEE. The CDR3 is CASSVSAAYEQYF. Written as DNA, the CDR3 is TGTGCCAGCAGCGTCTCGGCGGCCTACGAGCAGTACTTC.

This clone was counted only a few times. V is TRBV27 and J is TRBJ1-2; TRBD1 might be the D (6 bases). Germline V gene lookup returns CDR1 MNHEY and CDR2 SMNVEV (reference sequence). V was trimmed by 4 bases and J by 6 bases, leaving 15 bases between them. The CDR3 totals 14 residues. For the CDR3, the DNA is TGTGCCAGCAGTTCCTCACAGGGCCTGCATGGCTACACCTTC. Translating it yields CASSSSQGLHGYTF.

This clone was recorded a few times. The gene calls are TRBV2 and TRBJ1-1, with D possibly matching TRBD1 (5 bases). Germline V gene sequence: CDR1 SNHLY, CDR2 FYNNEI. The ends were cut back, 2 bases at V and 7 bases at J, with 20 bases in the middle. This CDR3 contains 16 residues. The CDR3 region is CASSEWGRQPPNEAFF. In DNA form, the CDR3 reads TGTGCCAGCAGTGAATGGGGCCGCCAGCCTCCCAATGAAGCTTTCTTT.

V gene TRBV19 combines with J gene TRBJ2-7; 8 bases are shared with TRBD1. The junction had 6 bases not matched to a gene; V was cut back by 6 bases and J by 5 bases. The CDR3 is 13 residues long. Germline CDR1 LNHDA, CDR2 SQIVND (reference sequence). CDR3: CASRLTGVDEQYF. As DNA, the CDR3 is TGTGCCAGTAGACTGACAGGGGTTGACGAGCAGTACTTC.